These T cell receptor beta chains were read from a single sample in a study of cytomegalovirus exposure and HLA in healthy donors. Some clones are missing from TCRdb's copy, which holds only in-frame ones; the method was immunoSEQ multiplex PCR. The sample records 210,000 or so clones, about 80% being singletons. The material sequenced was PBMCs. The source of these receptors is a man aged 35 to 55 in good health and CMV-seronegative. The CDR3 runs from the conserved cysteine through the conserved F or W. D genes are given only for firm matches. Clone size is shown for a subset of rows, as once, few, many or a class of expanded clone.

clone_size j_call d_call v_call cdr3_nt cdr3_aa
NA TRBJ1-2 NA TRBV7-9 TGTGCCAGCAGCTCAGGTGTAGGCTATGGCTACACCTTC CASSSGVGYGYTF
NA TRBJ2-7 NA TRBV19 TGTGCCAGTAGTATAGGACAAGAAGGCTACGAGCAGTACTTC CASSIGQEGYEQYF
NA TRBJ1-4 NA TRBV4-3 TGCGCCAGCAGCCAACACGCACAGGGCGCTAATGAAAAACTGTTTTTT CASSQHAQGANEKLFF
NA TRBJ1-1 NA TRBV9 TGTGCCAGCAGCCCTCCCGGGACATATAACACTGAAGCTTTCTTT CASSPPGTYNTEAFF
NA TRBJ1-2 NA TRBV5-1 TGCGCCAGCAGCGAGGATTTCTATGGCTACACCTTC CASSEDFYGYTF
NA TRBJ1-1 TRBD1 TRBV7-2 TGTGCCAGCAGCCCAGTCGGCGGGACAGGGAACACTGAAGCTTTCTTT CASSPVGGTGNTEAFF
NA TRBJ1-1 TRBD1 TRBV7-9 TGTGCCAGCAGCCCTTGGACAGGGTTGAACACTGAAGCTTTCTTT CASSPWTGLNTEAFF
NA TRBJ1-6 NA TRBV9 TGTGCCAGCAGCGCTAGTGGGGGAGGGACGCTTTATAATTCACCCCTCCACTTT CASSASGGGTLYNSPLHF
NA TRBJ1-2 TRBD1 TRBV2 TGTGCCAGCAGCTACGACAGGGGAGGCAATGGCTACACCTTC CASSYDRGGNGYTF
NA TRBJ1-2 TRBD1 TRBV4-2 TGTGCCAGCAGCCCGGACAGGGAAGGCTACACCTTC CASSPDREGYTF
NA TRBJ2-3 TRBD2 TRBV6-1 TGTGCCAGCGGTACAGCGGGGTACACAGATACGCAGTATTTT CASGTAGYTDTQYF
NA TRBJ2-6 NA TRBV6-6 TGTGCCAGCAGCCCCCGGGGTACTGGGGCCAACGTCCTGACTTTC CASSPRGTGANVLTF
NA TRBJ2-5 NA TRBV5-1 TGCGCCAGCAGTTTAGGCTGGGGGCCGGGAGAGACCCAGTACTTC CASSLGWGPGETQYF
once TRBJ2-1 NA TRBV7-2 TGTGCCAGCAGCTTAGCGGAGTCCAATGAGCAGTTCTTC CASSLAESNEQFF
NA TRBJ1-1 NA TRBV2 TGTGCCAGCGGGGCCGGGGGGTCTGAGACTGAAGCTTTCTTT CASGAGGSETEAFF
NA TRBJ2-1 TRBD2 TRBV12-5 TGTGCTAGTGGTTTGAGCGGGGCGGGGATCGGCAATGAGCAGTTCTTC CASGLSGAGIGNEQFF
NA TRBJ2-7 NA TRBV6-1 TGTGCCAGCAGTGAGACTAGATTTAGAAGTGGGCAGTACTTC CASSETRFRSGQYF
NA TRBJ1-1 TRBD1 TRBV5-5 TGTGCCAGCATCCAGGGGGCCGTCACTGAAGCTTTCTTT CASIQGAVTEAFF
NA TRBJ2-7 NA TRBV5-6 TGTGCCAGCAGCACCGAAATGTACAGGAGCTCCTACGAGCAGTACTTC CASSTEMYRSSYEQYF